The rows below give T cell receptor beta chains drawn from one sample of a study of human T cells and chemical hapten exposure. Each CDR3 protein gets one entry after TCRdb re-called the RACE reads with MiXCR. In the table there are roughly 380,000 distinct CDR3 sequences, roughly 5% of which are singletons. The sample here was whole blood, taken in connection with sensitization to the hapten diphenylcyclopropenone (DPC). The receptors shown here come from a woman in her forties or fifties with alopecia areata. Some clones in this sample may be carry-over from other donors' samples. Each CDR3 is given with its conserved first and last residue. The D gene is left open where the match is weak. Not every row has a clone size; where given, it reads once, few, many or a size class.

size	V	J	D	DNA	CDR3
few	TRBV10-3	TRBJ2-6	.	TGTGCCATCACGGGGGAGCCTGGGGCCAACGTCCTGACTTTC	CAITGEPGANVLTF
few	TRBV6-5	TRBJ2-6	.	TGTGCCAGCAGTTACTCCTCGGGCTCCGGGGCCAACGTCCTGACTTTC	CASSYSSGSGANVLTF
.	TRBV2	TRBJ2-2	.	TGTGCCAGCAAAGGGGGAGCGGCCTTGTACACCGGGGAGCTGTTTTTT	CASKGGAALYTGELFF
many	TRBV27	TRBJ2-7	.	TGTGCCAGCACGCCCGGGGACGGTTCCTACGAGCAGTACTTC	CASTPGDGSYEQYF
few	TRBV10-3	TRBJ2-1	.	TGTGCCATCAGTGCGACTAGTTTGAGTGCAAATGAGCAGTTCTTC	CAISATSLSANEQFF
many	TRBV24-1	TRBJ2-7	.	TGTGCCACCAGTTTGGGGGCCGGCGAGCAGTACTTC	CATSLGAGEQYF
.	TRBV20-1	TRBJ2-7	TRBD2	TGCAGTGCTAGTTCGGACCTGGGGACTAGCGGGACCTACGAGCAGTACTTC	CSASSDLGTSGTYEQYF
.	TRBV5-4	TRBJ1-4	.	TGTGCCAGCAGCTTGGGGGGGAGTAATGAAAAACTGTTTTTT	CASSLGGSNEKLFF
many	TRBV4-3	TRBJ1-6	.	TGCGCCAGCAGCCAAGAGAAAGGGGTAGGCTCACCCCTCCACTTT	CASSQEKGVGSPLHF
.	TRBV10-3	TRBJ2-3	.	TGTGCCATCAGTGAGTCTTCGTTTGGCGGCAGCAGCACAGATACGCAGTATTTT	CAISESSFGGSSTDTQYF
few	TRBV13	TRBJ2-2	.	TGTGCCAGCAGCCCCCAACAGGGGGGGAGGACCGGGGAGCTGTTTTTT	CASSPQQGGRTGELFF
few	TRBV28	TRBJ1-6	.	TGTGCCAGCAGTTTAGGGTCCCGGGAGTCACCCCTCCACTTT	CASSLGSRESPLHF
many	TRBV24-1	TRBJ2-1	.	TGTGCCACCAGTGGGACAGAATTCAATGAGCAGTTCTTC	CATSGTEFNEQFF